The 13 T cell receptor beta chains listed next were all sequenced from one sample in a study of cytotoxic CD8 clonotypes in ibrutinib-treated CLL. The method was immunoSEQ multiplex PCR; TCRdb's version includes in-frame clones alone and lacks a portion of them. This table has roughly 180,000 clones, roughly 80% appearing once. The sequencing here drew on PBMCs, taken after 24 months of ibrutinib treatment. The receptors shown here come from a human donor with chronic lymphocytic leukemia.

This chain uses TRBV11-2 with TRBJ2-7; D uncertain. The CDR3 is made up of 13 amino acids. V lost 3 bases and J lost 0, with 6 bases in between. The V gene's germline CDR1 is SGHAT and CDR2 FQNNGV. The CDR3 nucleotides are TGTGCCAGCAGCTTGGGGATCTCCTACGAGCAGTACTTC. This translates into CASSLGISYEQYF.

This clone was counted between two and nine times. The CDR3 bases are TGTGCCAGCAGCTTACAGGGCCTCCGGGACAAAGCTTTCTTT. This sequence encodes CASSLQGLRDKAFF. The V call is TRBV7-8, the J call TRBJ1-1; D perhaps matches TRBD1 (6 bases). The CDR3 totals 14 residues. V dropped 2 bases and J dropped 9 bases, with 16 bases sitting between them. CDR1 and CDR2 (germline): SGHVS, FQNEAQ. The variable domain in full, with the rest retrieved from reference TRBV7-8 and TRBJ1-1, is GAGVSQSPRYKVAKRGQDVALRCDPISGHVSLFWYQQALGQGPEFLTYFQNEAQLDKSGLPSDRFFAERPEGSVSTLKIQRTQQEDSAVYLCASSLQGLRDKAFFGQGTRLTVV.

V gene TRBV5-3 combines with J gene TRBJ2-2; 7 bases align to TRBD2. TRBV5-3 is noted as an ORF with a role that remains uncertain. J lost 6 bases, V lost 1 base, and 9 bases had no gene match. The CDR3 has 16 residues. In DNA, the CDR3 is TGTGCCAGAAGCTTGTCTCCGACTAGCTGGTCCGGGGAGCTGTTTTTT. Translated: CARSLSPTSWSGELFF.

This chain uses TRBV7-9 with TRBJ2-3; the match to TRBD2 covers 7 bases. Trimming cost V 1 base and J 5 bases; bases outside gene matches: 12. Germline lookup yields CDR1 SEHNR and CDR2 FQNEAQ (reference sequence). This CDR3 comprises 17 residues. The CDR3 nucleotides are TGTGCCAGCAGCTTAGGGTCCAGCGGGGAGACCTTAGATACGCAGTATTTT. Its translation: CASSLGSSGETLDTQYF. The full variable domain, with the rest looked up from reference TRBV7-9 and TRBJ2-3, is DTGVSQNPRHKITKRGQNVTFRCDPISEHNRLYWYRQTLGQGPEFLTYFQNEAQLEKSRLLSDRFSAERPKGSFSTLEIQRTEQGDSAMYLCASSLGSSGETLDTQYFGPGTRLTVL.

CDR3 nucleotides: TGTGCCTGCACCCACCCCAATTGGGGCGTCGGGCAGTACTTC. Residues: CACTHPNWGVGQYF. The genes are TRBV30 and TRBJ2-7; D is possibly TRBD1 (5 bases). V was clipped by 6 bases and J by 9 bases, with 24 bases between them. The CDR3 spans 14 residues. CDR1 GTSNPN and CDR2 SVGIG come from the germline V gene (reference sequence).

The chain recombines TRBV9 with TRBJ2-1; TRBD1 agrees at 10 bases. Trimming cost V 3 bases and J 8 bases; bases outside gene matches: 11. Germline V gene sequence: CDR1 SGDLS, CDR2 YYNGEE. CDR3 size: 16 residues. CDR3 bases: TGTGCCAGCAGCGCGCCGGGACAGGGGCCACAGGATGAGCAGTTCTTC. It yields the protein CASSAPGQGPQDEQFF.

The chain joins TRBV5-5 to TRBJ2-7; D gene unclear. Germline V gene data show CDR1 as SGHKS and CDR2 as YYEKEE (reference sequence). Trimming left V 0 bases short and J 2 bases short, with 12 bases between. This CDR3 has 15 residues. The CDR3 spells CASSLGGMIPYEQYF. In DNA, the CDR3 is TGTGCCAGCAGCTTGGGTGGGATGATTCCCTACGAGCAGTACTTC.

The chain is built from TRBV5-4 and TRBJ2-2, with TRBD1 matching 7 bases. V trimming: 0 bases; J trimming: 6 bases; junction bases outside the gene matches: 5. Germline V gene sequence: CDR1 SGHNT, CDR2 YYREEE (reference sequence). The CDR3 contains 15 residues. The DNA of the CDR3 is TGTGCCAGCAGCTTGGGAGGGGGCGCATCCGGGGAGCTGTTTTTT. This gives the protein CASSLGGGASGELFF.

A single count supports this clone. At one end the junction does not follow the germline gene, possibly because of a read error. This chain links TRBV7-7 with TRBJ2-3; possible D gene TRBD2, 7 bases. Germline CDR1 reads SSHAT; CDR2 reads FNYEAQ (reference sequence). The CDR3 sequence is 15 residues long. The CDR3: CASSSSGTLWDTQYF. The CDR3 DNA reads as TGTGCTAGCAGCTCAAGCGGGACACTATGGGATACGCAGTATTTT.

The V and J genes are TRBV13 and TRBJ1-1; possibly TRBD1 for D (6 bases). Looked up from germline, CDR1 is PRHDT and CDR2 is FYEKMQ (reference sequence). With 8 bases removed from V and 4 bases from J, the gap between germline ends came to 14 bases. This CDR3 is 13 amino acids long. The CDR3 DNA is TGTGCCAGCTTAGGGGGGGTTGGCACTGAAGCTTTCTTT. Its translation: CASLGGVGTEAFF. The complete variable domain, with remaining parts taken from reference TRBV13 and TRBJ1-1, reads AAGVIQSPRHLIKEKRETATLKCYPIPRHDTVYWYQQGPGQDPQFLISFYEKMQSDKGSIPDRFSAQQFSDYHSELNMSSLELGDSALYFCASLGGVGTEAFFGQGTRLTVV.

This chain uses TRBV29-1 with TRBJ2-1; 9 bases match TRBD2. J was trimmed by 5 bases and V by 2 bases; bases with no gene match: 7. The V gene's germline CDR1 is SQVTM and CDR2 ANQGSEA. The CDR3 is 15 residues long. The CDR3 coding sequence is TGCAGCGTTGAACTCCTGCGGACTAGCGACAATGAGCAGTTCTTC. Protein sequence: CSVELLRTSDNEQFF.

This clone was detected only once. V and J are TRBV7-2 and TRBJ1-3, with D perhaps TRBD1 (6 bases). V gave up 1 base and J gave up 3 bases, with 10 bases separating them. Germline assignment: CDR1 SGHTA and CDR2 FQGNSA. The CDR3 is 15 amino acids. CDR3 sequence reads: CASSLVGGGGNTIYF. The DNA of the CDR3 is TGTGCCAGCAGCTTAGTAGGGGGTGGTGGAAACACCATATATTTT.

The CDR3 DNA follows: TGTGCCAGCAGCCGCCGGTTAGCGTACAACACAGATACGCAGTATTTT. Residues: CASSRRLAYNTDTQYF. The genes are TRBV11-2 and TRBJ2-3, with D possibly being TRBD2 (5 bases). This CDR3 spans 16 amino acids. Germline V gives CDR1 SGHAT, CDR2 FQNNGV. V lost 5 bases, J lost 2 bases, and 17 bases lay in between.